The clone carrying this T cell receptor (beta chain) turned up a few times. Its antigen remains unknown. MiXCR, applied by TCRdb to the 5' RACE reads, yields one record per CDR3 protein. There are around 450,000 distinct CDR3 sequences in the sample; more than 25% occur only once, and 0.89% lies in the top ten. These data come from a study of CD8 T cells in ankylosing spondylitis. The V gene's germline CDR1 is DFQATT and CDR2 SNEGSKA (reference sequence). Trimming cost V 1 base and J 6 bases, with 10 bases left between them. The CDR3 runs 12 residues. Study-level results: Several highly homologous variants made up a TCR beta motif that seemed to typify ankylosing spondylitis blood. It was reported that disease-linked clones were significantly enriched in matched ankylosing spondylitis synovial fluid.

The sequence was collected from a male donor with ankylosing spondylitis. Sequenced: blood, either unsorted or a sorted T cell fraction (not recorded which). V gene TRBV20-1 combines with J gene TRBJ2-7; D remains unclear. The CDR3 coding sequence is TGCAGTGCTAGAGTGGACCCTGGCGAGCAGTACTTC. This gives the protein CSARVDPGEQYF.